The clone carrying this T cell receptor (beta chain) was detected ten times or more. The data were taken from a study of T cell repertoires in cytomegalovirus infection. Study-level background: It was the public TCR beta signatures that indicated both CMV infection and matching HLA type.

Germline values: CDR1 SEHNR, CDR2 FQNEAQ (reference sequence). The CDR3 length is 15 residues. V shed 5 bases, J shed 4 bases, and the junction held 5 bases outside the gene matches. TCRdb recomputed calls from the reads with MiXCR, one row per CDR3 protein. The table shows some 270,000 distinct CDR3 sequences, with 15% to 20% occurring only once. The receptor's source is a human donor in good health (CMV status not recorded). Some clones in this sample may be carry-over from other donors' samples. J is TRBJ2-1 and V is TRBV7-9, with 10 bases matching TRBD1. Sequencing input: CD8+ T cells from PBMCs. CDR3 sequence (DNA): TGTGCCAGCAGCCCCGGGACAGGGGCGTACAATGAGCAGTTCTTC. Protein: CASSPGTGAYNEQFF.